The 25 T cell receptor beta chains listed next were all sequenced from one sample in a study of T cell changes during pregnancy in multiple sclerosis (dated by TCRdb to the late 2010s). The receptor library was made with the immunoSEQ multiplex PCR assay. TCRdb retrieved this table from immuneACCESS and kept in-frame rearrangements only. Not all clones are present; in checked studies, unresolved V genes account for under half, and no reason is known for the remainder. The sample contains about 49,000 clones, 80% to 95% of them found a single time. The top ten hold about 0.99% of the sample. Sequenced material: peripheral blood, taken after pregnancy. These receptors all stem from a female donor with multiple sclerosis, enrolled in a pregnancy study.

V is TRBV2 and J is TRBJ2-2; weak D call: TRBD2 (6 bases). V was clipped by 6 bases and J by 7 bases, with 24 bases between them. CDR3 size: 17 residues. Germline V CDR1 and CDR2: SNHLY, FYNNEI. CDR3 sequence (DNA): TGTGCCAGCAGCCCGATGGCTAGCGCTAATACAGTCGGGGAGCTGTTTTTT. Protein sequence: CASSPMASANTVGELFF. The full variable domain, rest sourced from reference TRBV2 and TRBJ2-2, is EPEVTQTPSHQVTQMGQEVILRCVPISNHLYFYWYRQILGQKVEFLVSFYNNEISEKSEIFDDQFSVERPDGSNFTLKIRSTKLEDSAMYFCASSPMASANTVGELFFGEGSRLTVL.

Points on this clone: This CDR3 is also generated by other DNA sequences in the sample. The chain employs TRBV6-5 and TRBJ1-5, with 7 bases lining up with TRBD1. Unmatched junction bases numbered 5, after V lost 6 bases and J lost 3 bases. This CDR3 spans 14 amino acids. The germline V gene has CDR1 MNHEY and CDR2 SVGAGI. CDR3 sequence reads: CASRATGSNQPQHF. The CDR3 DNA is TGTGCCAGCAGAGCGACAGGGTCCAATCAGCCCCAGCATTTT.

This chain joins TRBV5-1 and TRBJ1-2; 7 bases line up with TRBD1. The CDR3 extends over 14 amino acids. The junction had 10 bases not matched to a gene; V was cut back by 4 bases and J by 7 bases. Germline CDR1 and CDR2: SGHRS and YFSETQ. The CDR3 is CASSKLQGTGGYTF. The DNA for the CDR3 is TGCGCCAGCAGCAAACTACAGGGGACGGGTGGCTACACCTTC.

The chain is built from TRBV19 and TRBJ1-5; tentative D call: TRBD1 (5 bases). V was pared by 2 bases and J by 0 bases, with 5 bases between. CDR1 LNHDA and CDR2 SQIVND come from the germline V gene (reference sequence). There are 14 residues in the CDR3. CDR3 residues: CASSIQGSNQPQHF. The CDR3 coding sequence is TGTGCCAGTAGTATACAGGGTAGCAATCAGCCCCAGCATTTT. The full variable domain, in which reference TRBV19 and TRBJ1-5 provide the parts outside the CDR3, is DGGITQSPKYLFRKEGQNVTLSCEQNLNHDAMYWYRQDPGQGLRLIYYSQIVNDFQKGDIAEGYSVSREKKESFPLTVTSAQKNPTAFYLCASSIQGSNQPQHFGDGTRLSIL.

The J gene is TRBJ1-2, the V gene TRBV29-1; 7 nucleotides line up with TRBD1. Trimming cost V 0 bases and J 4 bases; bases outside gene matches: 5. This CDR3 spans 14 amino acids. The V gene's germline CDR1 is SQVTM and CDR2 ANQGSEA. Here the CDR3 reads CSVEDHRGIYGYTF. The CDR3 DNA is TGCAGCGTTGAAGATCACAGGGGCATCTATGGCTACACCTTC.

This rearrangement joins TRBV25-1 to TRBJ1-1; 10 bases fit TRBD1. The CDR3 has 14 amino acids. CDR1 and CDR2 (germline): MGHDK, SYGVNS. The junction had 7 bases not matched to a gene; V was cut back by 7 bases and J by 5 bases. The chain's CDR3 is CASTPDRGRTEAFF. In nucleotides, the CDR3 is TGTGCCAGCACGCCGGACAGGGGGAGGACTGAAGCTTTCTTT.

The V gene is TRBV6-5, the J gene TRBJ1-1; TRBD1 aligns across 8 bases. CDR1 and CDR2 from the germline V gene are MNHEY and SVGAGI. V shed 2 bases and J 7 bases; nucleotides not matched to a gene: 3. The CDR3 sequence is 13 residues long. The CDR3 here is CASSYGTGLEAFF. The CDR3 DNA sequence: TGTGCCAGCAGTTACGGGACAGGCCTTGAAGCTTTCTTT.

This clone has a single count. The chain uses TRBV29-1 and TRBJ2-7, with 8 bases lining up with TRBD2. Germline assignment: CDR1 SQVTM and CDR2 ANQGSEA. The V gene end was trimmed by 4 bases and the J gene end by 2 bases; junction bases not matched to a gene: 4. This CDR3 contains 13 residues. CDR3 residues: CSVVRGGTYEQYF. The CDR3 DNA sequence: TGCAGCGTTGTCCGCGGGGGGACCTACGAGCAGTACTTC.

The table lists this clone with a count of one. The chain employs TRBV19 and TRBJ1-6; tentatively, D is TRBD1 (6 bases). This CDR3 has 15 residues. The V end lost 3 bases, the J end lost 10 bases, and 16 bases lay between the germline ends. Looked up from germline, CDR1 is LNHDA and CDR2 is SQIVND (reference sequence). CDR3 protein: CASSIGRGSVSPLHF. In nucleotides, the CDR3 is TGTGCCAGTAGTATCGGCAGGGGATCGGTGTCACCCCTCCACTTT.

CDR3 DNA sequence: TGTGCCAGCAGTCCCCCGGGACTAGCGGGTCCATCCTACAATGAGCAGTTCTTC. Translating gives CASSPPGLAGPSYNEQFF. V is TRBV27 and J is TRBJ2-1, with TRBD2 matching 12 bases. This CDR3 is 18 amino acids long. Germline trimming cut 5 bases from V and 1 base from J; bases unmatched to any gene: 9. CDR1 and CDR2 (germline): MNHEY, SMNVEV (reference sequence).

The chain carries TRBV18 and TRBJ1-3; D not resolved. There are 16 residues in the CDR3. V shed 3 bases and J shed 3 bases, with 15 bases lying between them. The V gene's germline CDR1 is KGHSH and CDR2 LQKENI. Written as DNA, the CDR3 is TGTGCCAGCTCACCTGGTTCGTTTCGGAGTGGAAACACCATATATTTT. Translation: CASSPGSFRSGNTIYF.

As for this clone: This sample also contains other DNA sequences that code for the same CDR3. The chain links TRBV6-5 to TRBJ1-2; 8 bases are shared with TRBD1. The length of the CDR3 is 13 residues. The trim removed 6 bases at V and 8 bases at J, leaving 8 bases unmatched. Germline CDR1 reads MNHEY; CDR2 reads SVGAGI. CDR3 in DNA: TGTGCCAGCAGCCCCGGACAGGGTCGCGGCTACACCTTC. Residues: CASSPGQGRGYTF.

The chain joins TRBV27 to TRBJ1-3; D gene uncertain. Per germline, CDR1 MNHEY and CDR2 SMNVEV (reference sequence). The CDR3 sequence is 16 residues long. Deletions cut 3 bases from V and 0 bases from J, with 12 bases between. Here the CDR3 DNA reads TGTGCCAGCAGTTTTGTCACAGTGCACTCTGGAAACACCATATATTTT. Its protein product is CASSFVTVHSGNTIYF.

The V call is TRBV7-9, the J call TRBJ1-1; 8 bases align to TRBD1. Trimming cost V 5 bases and J 2 bases; bases outside gene matches: 7. Germline values: CDR1 SEHNR, CDR2 FQNEAQ (reference sequence). The CDR3 has 15 amino acids. The CDR3 nucleotides are TGTGCCAGCAGCCAAGGCCAGGGGGCAAACACTGAAGCTTTCTTT. This encodes CASSQGQGANTEAFF.

CDR3 amino acids: CASSIGGTGDEQYF. The DNA for the CDR3 is TGTGCCAGTAGTATAGGTGGAACAGGCGACGAGCAGTACTTC. The chain employs TRBV19 and TRBJ2-7; possibly TRBD1 for D (5 bases). V lost 1 base and J lost 5, with 12 bases in between. CDR1 is LNHDA and CDR2 is SQIVND in the germline V gene (reference sequence). The CDR3 sequence is 14 residues long.

The chain links TRBV5-4 to TRBJ1-1; D is possibly TRBD1 (5 bases). The V gene's germline CDR1 is SGHNT and CDR2 YYREEE (reference sequence). V was trimmed by 2 bases and J by 3 bases, leaving 17 bases between them. CDR3 length equals 16 residues. CDR3 sequence (DNA): TGTGCCAGCAGCTTCCCTCCTGGAGGGGTCGACACTGAAGCTTTCTTT. Its protein product is CASSFPPGGVDTEAFF.

The chain recombines TRBV29-1 with TRBJ2-2, with D tentatively TRBD1 (5 bases). V shed 4 bases and J shed 2 bases, with 8 bases lying between them. Per germline, CDR1 SQVTM and CDR2 ANQGSEA. The CDR3 contains 13 residues. The CDR3 loop reads CSVGRGNTGELFF. The CDR3 DNA follows: TGCAGCGTTGGAAGGGGAAACACCGGGGAGCTGTTTTTT.

This clone is a singleton in its sample. This rearrangement joins TRBV10-3 to TRBJ1-5; 7 bases map to TRBD1. The V gene's germline CDR1 is ENHRY and CDR2 SYGVKD. The trim removed 11 bases at V and 5 bases at J, leaving 9 bases unmatched. The CDR3 loop spans 13 amino acids. CDR3 bases: TGTGCCGGCGCCGGACAGGTTGATCAGCCCCAGCATTTT. Translating it yields CAGAGQVDQPQHF.

J is TRBJ1-2 and V is TRBV25-1; TRBD1 aligns across 9 bases. This CDR3 has 17 residues. Germline V gene lookup returns CDR1 MGHDK and CDR2 SYGVNS. The V and J ends lost 6 bases and 6 bases, in that order; junction bases with no gene match: 17. CDR3 loop: CASSGGGSRDRVHGYTF. The CDR3 DNA is TGTGCCAGCAGCGGGGGGGGGTCCCGGGACAGGGTTCATGGCTACACCTTC.

This clone was seen at least ten times. The J gene is TRBJ2-1, the V gene TRBV4-3; 7 positions agree with TRBD2. CDR1 LGHNA and CDR2 YSLEER come from the germline V gene. V lost 0 bases, J lost 6 bases, and 8 bases stayed unmatched. The length of the CDR3 is 16 residues. As DNA, the CDR3 is TGCGCCAGCAGCCAAGAGTACGGCGGGGGAGCCAATGAGCAGTTCTTC. It specifies CASSQEYGGGANEQFF.

This rearrangement joins TRBV7-2 to TRBJ2-7; D may be TRBD2 (5 bases). Trimming pared 1 base from V and 2 bases from J, leaving 9 bases between. The germline V gene encodes CDR1 SGHTA and CDR2 FQGNSA. CDR3 length equals 14 residues. The CDR3 sequence is CASSLGTPPYEQYF. The CDR3 nucleotides are TGTGCCAGCAGCTTAGGGACTCCTCCCTACGAGCAGTACTTC.

The chain is built from TRBV5-4 and TRBJ1-4, with 8 bases fitting TRBD1. The junction had 25 bases not matched to a gene; V was cut back by 4 bases and J by 8 bases. CDR3 length: 20 amino acids. Looked up from germline, CDR1 is SGHNT and CDR2 is YYREEE (reference sequence). The DNA for the CDR3 is TGTGCCAGCAGCCCGGGAGCCAGGACTCAACCCGGTCAGGGGGCCGAAAAACTGTTTTTT. Encoded protein: CASSPGARTQPGQGAEKLFF.

This chain connects TRBV9 to TRBJ2-1; 7 bases line up with TRBD1. With 4 bases clipped from V and 2 bases from J, the junction kept 15 bases outside the gene matches. Germline V gene sequence: CDR1 SGDLS, CDR2 YYNGEE. This CDR3 is built from 18 residues. The CDR3 here is CASSQYPSLDRAYNEQFF. The CDR3 DNA sequence: TGTGCCAGCAGCCAATATCCCTCCCTCGACAGGGCCTACAATGAGCAGTTCTTC.

This chain links TRBV5-1 with TRBJ1-2, with D unclear. Germline assignment: CDR1 SGHRS and CDR2 YFSETQ. V was trimmed by 3 bases and J by 4 bases, leaving 16 bases between them. The CDR3 spans 15 residues. For the CDR3, the DNA is TGCGCCAGCAGCTCAAGCCCTGGGGAGATCTATGGCTACACCTTC. Translating it yields CASSSSPGEIYGYTF. The variable domain in full, with the rest retrieved from reference TRBV5-1 and TRBJ1-2, is KAGVTQTPRYLIKTRGQQVTLSCSPISGHRSVSWYQQTPGQGLQFLFEYFSETQRNKGNFPGRFSGRQFSNSRSEMNVSTLELGDSALYLCASSSSPGEIYGYTFGSGTRLTVV.

The rearrangement uses TRBV7-3 and TRBJ2-7; 10 positions agree with TRBD1. After removal of 3 bases from V and 3 bases from J, the junction contained 2 bases not matched to a gene. Germline V CDR1 and CDR2: SGHTA, FQGTGA. The CDR3 is 14 residues long. DNA of the CDR3: TGTGCCAGCAGCTTGACAGGGGGCTTCTACGAGCAGTACTTC. Encoded protein: CASSLTGGFYEQYF.